This T cell receptor beta chain was found in a study of T cell repertoires in cytomegalovirus infection. In the study overall: Carrying CMV and the relevant HLA type showed in public TCR beta signatures. Study-wide points: CMV carriers having the relevant HLA were flagged by cumulative public TCR beta family frequency. Clonotypes of TCR beta that were HLA-C-restricted and CMV-specific dominated the ex vivo response.

Points on this clonotype: Antigen: not known.

TCRdb reanalysed the reads using MiXCR and keeps one entry per CDR3 protein. The sample lists over 200,000 distinct CDR3 sequences, about an eighth seen once, with roughly 8.7% in the top ten. Sample: PBMCs. This clonotype originated in a human donor in good health (CMV status not recorded). Some clones in this sample may be carry-over from other donors' samples.

CDR3: CASSRPGGRSNTEAFF. CDR3 bases: TGTGCCAGCAGCCGACCCGGTGGGCGGTCGAACACTGAAGCTTTCTTT. This chain links TRBV3-1 with TRBJ1-1; D not resolved. The germline V gene encodes CDR1 LGHDT and CDR2 YNNKEL (reference sequence). V was pared by 4 bases and J by 1 base, with 16 bases between. The length of the CDR3 is 16 residues.